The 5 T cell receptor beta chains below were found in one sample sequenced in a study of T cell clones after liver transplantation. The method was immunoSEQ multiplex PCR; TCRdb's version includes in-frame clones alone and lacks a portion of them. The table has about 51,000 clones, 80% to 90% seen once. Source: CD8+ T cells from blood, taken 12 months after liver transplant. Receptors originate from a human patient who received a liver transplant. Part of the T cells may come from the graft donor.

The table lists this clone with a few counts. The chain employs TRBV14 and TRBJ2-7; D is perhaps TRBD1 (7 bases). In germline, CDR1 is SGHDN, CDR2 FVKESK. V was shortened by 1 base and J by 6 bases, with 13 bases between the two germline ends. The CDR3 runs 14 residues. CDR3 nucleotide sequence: TGTGCCAGCAGCCAAGCCCGTCAGGGGGGCGAGCAGTACTTC. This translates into CASSQARQGGEQYF.

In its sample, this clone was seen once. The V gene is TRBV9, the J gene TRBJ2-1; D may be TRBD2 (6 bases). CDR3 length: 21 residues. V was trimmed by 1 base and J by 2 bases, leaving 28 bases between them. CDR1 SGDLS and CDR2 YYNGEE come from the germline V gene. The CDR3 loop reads CASSVFISSQGYSGPYNEQFF. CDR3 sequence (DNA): TGTGCCAGCAGCGTATTTATCTCGTCCCAAGGTTACAGCGGGCCCTACAATGAGCAGTTCTTC.

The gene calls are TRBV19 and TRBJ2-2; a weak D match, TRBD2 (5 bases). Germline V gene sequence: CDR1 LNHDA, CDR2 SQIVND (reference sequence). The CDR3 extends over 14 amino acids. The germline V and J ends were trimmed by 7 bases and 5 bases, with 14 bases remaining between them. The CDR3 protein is CASNSGTGTGELFF. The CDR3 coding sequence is TGTGCCAGTAACTCGGGAACGGGGACCGGGGAGCTGTTTTTT.

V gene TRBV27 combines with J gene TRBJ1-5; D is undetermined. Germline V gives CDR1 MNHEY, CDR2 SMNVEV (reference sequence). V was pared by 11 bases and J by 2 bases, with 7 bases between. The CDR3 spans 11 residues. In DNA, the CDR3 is TGTGCCGCCGGGGGCAATCAGCCCCAGCATTTT. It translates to CAAGGNQPQHF.

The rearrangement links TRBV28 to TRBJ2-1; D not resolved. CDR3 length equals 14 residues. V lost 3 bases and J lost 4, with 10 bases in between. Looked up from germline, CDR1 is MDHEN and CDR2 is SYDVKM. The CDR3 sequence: CASSFVGLYNEQFF. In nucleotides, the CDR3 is TGTGCCAGCAGTTTTGTCGGGCTTTACAATGAGCAGTTCTTC.